This T cell receptor beta chain was recovered during a study of blood T cell repertoires in COVID-19. The CDR3 sequence is 16 residues long. Per the germline V gene, CDR1 is KGHSH and CDR2 is LQKENI. With V trimmed by 6 bases and J by 8 bases, 11 bases remained unmatched. Generated by immunoSEQ multiplex PCR, the TCRdb table keeps only in-frame clones and is missing some. The sample records approximately 230,000 clones, about 88% being singletons. Sequenced input: peripheral blood. V usage is TRBV18 and J usage is TRBJ2-1; the match to TRBD2 covers 12 bases. The TCR was taken from a woman in her thirties or forties who had recovered from COVID-19. The CDR3 protein is CASSPAQTSGSHEQFF. The CDR3 region has the DNA TGTGCCAGCTCCCCTGCGCAGACTAGCGGGAGTCATGAGCAGTTCTTC.